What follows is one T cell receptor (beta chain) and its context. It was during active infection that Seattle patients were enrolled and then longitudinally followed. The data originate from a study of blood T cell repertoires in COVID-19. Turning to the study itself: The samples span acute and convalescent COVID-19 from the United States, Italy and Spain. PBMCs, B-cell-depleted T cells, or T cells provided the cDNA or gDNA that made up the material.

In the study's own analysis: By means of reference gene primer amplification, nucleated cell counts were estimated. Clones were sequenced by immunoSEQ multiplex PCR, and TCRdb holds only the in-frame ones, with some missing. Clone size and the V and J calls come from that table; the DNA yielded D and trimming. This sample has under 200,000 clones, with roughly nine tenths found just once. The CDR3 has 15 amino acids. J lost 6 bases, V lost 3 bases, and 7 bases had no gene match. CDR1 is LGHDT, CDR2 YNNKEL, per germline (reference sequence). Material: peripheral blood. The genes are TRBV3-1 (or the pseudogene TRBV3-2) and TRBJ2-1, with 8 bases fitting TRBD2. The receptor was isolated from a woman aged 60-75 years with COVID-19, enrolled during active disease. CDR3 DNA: TGTGCCAGCAGCCAGGGGTCCGGGAGGGCCAATGAGCAGTTCTTC. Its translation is CASSQGSGRANEQFF.